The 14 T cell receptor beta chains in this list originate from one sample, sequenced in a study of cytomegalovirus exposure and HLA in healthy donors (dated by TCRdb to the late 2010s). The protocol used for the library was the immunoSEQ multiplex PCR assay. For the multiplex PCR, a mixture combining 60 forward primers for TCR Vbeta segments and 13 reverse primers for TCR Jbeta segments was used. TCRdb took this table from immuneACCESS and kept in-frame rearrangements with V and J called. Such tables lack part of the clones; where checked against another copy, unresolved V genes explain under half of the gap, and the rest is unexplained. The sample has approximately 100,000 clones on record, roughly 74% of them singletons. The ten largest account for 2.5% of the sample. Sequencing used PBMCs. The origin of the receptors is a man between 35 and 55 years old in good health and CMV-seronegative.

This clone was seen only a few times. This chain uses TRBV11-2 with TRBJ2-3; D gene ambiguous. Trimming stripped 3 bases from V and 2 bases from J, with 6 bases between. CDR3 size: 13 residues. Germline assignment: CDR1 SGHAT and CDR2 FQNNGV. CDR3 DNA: TGTGCCAGCAGCTTTCCGTCCACAGATACGCAGTATTTT. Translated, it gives CASSFPSTDTQYF.

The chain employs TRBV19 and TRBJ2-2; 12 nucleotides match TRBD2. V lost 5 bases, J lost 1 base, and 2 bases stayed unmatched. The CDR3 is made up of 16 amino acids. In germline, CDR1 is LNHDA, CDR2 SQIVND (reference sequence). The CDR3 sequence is CASSWTSGVNTGELFF. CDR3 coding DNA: TGTGCCAGTAGTTGGACTAGCGGGGTGAACACCGGGGAGCTGTTTTTT.

The DNA for the CDR3 is TGTGCCTGGAGTGTCCTGACAGGGGGCTGGCGAGAGACCCAGTACTTC. Protein sequence: CAWSVLTGGWRETQYF. V and J are TRBV30 and TRBJ2-5; 10 positions agree with TRBD1. Germline values: CDR1 GTSNPN, CDR2 SVGIG (reference sequence). Germline trimming cut 0 bases from V and 4 bases from J; bases unmatched to any gene: 8. The CDR3 length is 16 residues.

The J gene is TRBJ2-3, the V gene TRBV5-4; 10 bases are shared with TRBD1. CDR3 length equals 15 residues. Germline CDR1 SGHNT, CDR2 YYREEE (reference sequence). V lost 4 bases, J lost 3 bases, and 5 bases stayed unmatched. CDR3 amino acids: CASSPGQGRTDTQYF. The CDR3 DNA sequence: TGTGCCAGCAGCCCGGGACAGGGGCGTACAGATACGCAGTATTTT.

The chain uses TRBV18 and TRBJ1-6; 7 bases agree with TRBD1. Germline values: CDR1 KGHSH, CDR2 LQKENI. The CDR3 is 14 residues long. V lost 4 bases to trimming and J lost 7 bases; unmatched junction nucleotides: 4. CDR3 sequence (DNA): TGTGCCAGCTCACGAGACAGGGAGAATTCACCCCTCCACTTT. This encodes CASSRDRENSPLHF. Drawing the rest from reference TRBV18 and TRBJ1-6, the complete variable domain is NAGVMQNPRHLVRRRGQEARLRCSPMKGHSHVYWYRQLPEEGLKFMVYLQKENIIDESGMPKERFSAEFPKEGPSILRIQQVVRGDSAAYFCASSRDRENSPLHFGNGTRLTVT.

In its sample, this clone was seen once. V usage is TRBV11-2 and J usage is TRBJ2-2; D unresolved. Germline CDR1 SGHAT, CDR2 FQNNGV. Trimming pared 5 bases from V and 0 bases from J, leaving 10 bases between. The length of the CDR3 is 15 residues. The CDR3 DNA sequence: TGTGCCAGCAGCGCAAGCACGGCGAACACCGGGGAGCTGTTTTTT. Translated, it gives CASSASTANTGELFF.

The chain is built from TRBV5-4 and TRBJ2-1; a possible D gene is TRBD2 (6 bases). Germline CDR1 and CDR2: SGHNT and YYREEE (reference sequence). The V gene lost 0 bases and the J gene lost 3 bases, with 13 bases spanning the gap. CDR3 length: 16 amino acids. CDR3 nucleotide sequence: TGTGCCAGCAGCTTGGCCGGCGGGACCCTCTACAATGAGCAGTTCTTC. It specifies CASSLAGGTLYNEQFF.

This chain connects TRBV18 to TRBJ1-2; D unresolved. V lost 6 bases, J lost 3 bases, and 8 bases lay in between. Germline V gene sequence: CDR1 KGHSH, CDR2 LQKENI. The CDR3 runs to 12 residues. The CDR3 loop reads CASSPSDYGYTF. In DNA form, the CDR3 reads TGTGCCAGCTCCCCGTCTGACTATGGCTACACCTTC.

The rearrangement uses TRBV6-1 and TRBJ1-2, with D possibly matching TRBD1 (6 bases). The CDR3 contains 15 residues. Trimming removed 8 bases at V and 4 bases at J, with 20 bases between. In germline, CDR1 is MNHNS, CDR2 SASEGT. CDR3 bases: TGTGCCAGCCGCGGTAGTACAGGGAGGGGCTATGGCTACACCTTC. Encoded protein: CASRGSTGRGYGYTF.

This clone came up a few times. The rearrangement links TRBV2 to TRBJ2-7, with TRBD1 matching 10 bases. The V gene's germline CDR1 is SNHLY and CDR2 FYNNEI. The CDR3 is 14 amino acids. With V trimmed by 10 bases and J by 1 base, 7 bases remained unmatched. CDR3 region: CANRGGQGSYEQYF. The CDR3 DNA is TGTGCCAATAGGGGGGGACAGGGGTCCTACGAGCAGTACTTC. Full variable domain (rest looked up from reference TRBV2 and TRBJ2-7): EPEVTQTPSHQVTQMGQEVILRCVPISNHLYFYWYRQILGQKVEFLVSFYNNEISEKSEIFDDQFSVERPDGSNFTLKIRSTKLEDSAMYFCANRGGQGSYEQYFGPGTRLTVT.

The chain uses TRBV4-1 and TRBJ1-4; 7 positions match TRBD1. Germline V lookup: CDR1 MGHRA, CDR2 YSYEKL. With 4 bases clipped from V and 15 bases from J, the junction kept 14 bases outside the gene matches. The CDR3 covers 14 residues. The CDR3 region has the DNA TGCGCCAGCAGCCCCCCCGGCAGGGGGGTTAAGGTGTTTTTT. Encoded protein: CASSPPGRGVKVFF.

CDR3 coding DNA: TGTGCCAGCACCGAGGGCCCCGGGGAGCTGTTTTTT. As protein: CASTEGPGELFF. This chain links TRBV25-1 with TRBJ2-2, with TRBD2 as a possible D gene (5 bases). Trimming stripped 7 bases from V and 6 bases from J, with 9 bases between. CDR3 length equals 12 residues. Germline values: CDR1 MGHDK, CDR2 SYGVNS.

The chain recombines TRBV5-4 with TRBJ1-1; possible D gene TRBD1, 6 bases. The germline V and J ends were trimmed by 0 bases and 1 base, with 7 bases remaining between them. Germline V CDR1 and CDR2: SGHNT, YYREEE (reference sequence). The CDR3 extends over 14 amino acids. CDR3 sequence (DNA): TGTGCCAGCAGCTTGGCACAGGGGAACACTGAAGCTTTCTTT. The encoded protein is CASSLAQGNTEAFF.

CDR3 bases: TGCGCCAGCAGCCTCGACGCCGGGACAGTTAATTCACCCCTCCACTTT. Amino acid sequence: CASSLDAGTVNSPLHF. V and J are TRBV5-1 and TRBJ1-6, with 7 bases that match TRBD1. The CDR3 has 16 residues. With V trimmed by 4 bases and J by 6 bases, 10 bases remained unmatched. Germline V CDR1 and CDR2: SGHRS, YFSETQ.